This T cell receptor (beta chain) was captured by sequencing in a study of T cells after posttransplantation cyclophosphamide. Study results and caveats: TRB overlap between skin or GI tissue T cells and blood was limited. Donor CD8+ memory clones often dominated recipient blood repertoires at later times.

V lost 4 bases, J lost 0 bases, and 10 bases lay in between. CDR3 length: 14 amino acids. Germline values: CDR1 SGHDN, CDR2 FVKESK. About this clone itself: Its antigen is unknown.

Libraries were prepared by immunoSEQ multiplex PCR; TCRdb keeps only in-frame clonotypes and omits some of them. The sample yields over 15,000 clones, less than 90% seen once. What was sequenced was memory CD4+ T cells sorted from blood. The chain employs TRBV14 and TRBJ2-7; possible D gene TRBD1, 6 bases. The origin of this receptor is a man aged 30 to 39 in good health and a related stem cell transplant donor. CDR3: CASSRQGNSYEQYF. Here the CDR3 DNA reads TGTGCCAGCAGCCGGCAGGGGAACTCCTACGAGCAGTACTTC.